The clone carrying this TCR beta chain was counted between two and nine times. The data are from a study of T-cell reconstitution after alpha-beta-depleted transplantation in children. Unique molecular identifiers were built into the TCRbeta library. TCRdb reanalysed the PCR reads using MiXCR and keeps one entry per CDR3 protein. This table has around 380,000 distinct CDR3 sequences, approximately 11% appearing once. CDR1 SGHAT and CDR2 FQNNGV come from the germline V gene. The CDR3 runs 16 residues. Trimming took off 1 base at V and 5 bases at J, with 17 bases between the two ends. This chain uses TRBV11-2 with TRBJ2-5; tentatively, D is TRBD1 (6 bases). This TCR was sampled from a human donor who donated a stem cell graft to a child with acute myeloid leukemia. This specimen was PBMCs from the stem cell graft donor, taken from the stem cell graft. The DNA for the CDR3 is TGTGCCAGCAGCTTAGGCGTGGACAGCCGGCTGGAGACCCAGTACTTC. Amino acid sequence: CASSLGVDSRLETQYF.